This entry concerns a single T cell receptor (beta chain). Its specificity is unknown. The source of the sample is a study of graft-versus-host responses after intestinal transplantation. Findings of the study overall: The authors found GvH clones in recipient marrow, some appearing first in ileum or blood.

Only in-frame clones appear in the TCRdb table, and some are missing; sequencing was by immunoSEQ multiplex PCR. Found here are about 120,000 clones, 80% to 95% of them singletons; the top ten hold roughly 0.5%. The germline V gene encodes CDR1 SGHVS and CDR2 FQNEAQ. The CDR3 has 16 amino acids. With 4 bases clipped from V and 3 bases from J, the junction kept 11 bases outside the gene matches. This specimen consisted of unstimulated CD8+ T cells sorted from spleen or lymph node cells, obtained before intestinal transplant. The chain recombines TRBV7-8 with TRBJ2-7; TRBD1 agrees at 8 bases. The TCR sequence derives from a human donor who received an intestinal transplant. CDR3 amino acids: CASSSGVGQEIYEQYF. Written as DNA, the CDR3 is TGTGCCAGCAGCTCCGGGGTGGGACAGGAGATCTACGAGCAGTACTTC.